This TCR beta chain appears in the sequencing data of a study of blood T cells in healthy people across ages. Study-level points and caveats: Naive CD4+ cells and diversity were both higher in long-lived donors than in aged donors.

A sample-barcoded 5' primer and a J-beta primer mix were used in a second PCR of roughly 6 to 11 cycles. TCRdb fed the 5' RACE reads into MiXCR, producing one record per CDR3 protein. Of hundreds of thousands of distinct CDR3 sequences detected, 20% to 25% appear once; the ten largest clones hold 9.4%. The V end was cut by 0 bases, the J end by 1 base, with 7 bases between. The CDR3 has 14 residues. Germline V CDR1 and CDR2: DFQATT, SNEGSKA (reference sequence). This clonotype was counted between two and nine times. The antigen remains undetermined. This sample was also put to use in a study of T cells of mothers and their children. From that paper: There were over 9.5 million TCR beta CDR3 reads from each mother and about 3 million from each child.

The chain employs TRBV20-1 and TRBJ2-1; D gene uncertain. The sample taken for sequencing was blood. The source is a boy aged 5-17 years in good health. The CDR3 DNA reads as TGCAGTGCTAGAGACGGCACTTCCTACAATGAGCAGTTCTTC. Its protein is CSARDGTSYNEQFF.